One and the same sample provided the 30 T cell receptor beta chains below, sequenced in a study of T-cell reconstitution after alpha-beta-depleted transplantation in children. Unique molecular identifiers were incorporated into the prepared TCRbeta library. In TCRdb, the PCR reads were re-called with MiXCR into one record per CDR3 protein. The table records 300,000 to 400,000 distinct CDR3 sequences, roughly 15% of them present only once. The starting material was PBMCs, obtained from the stem cell graft. Receptors originate from a human donor who donated a stem cell graft to a child with Fanconi anemia.

The rearrangement joins TRBV4-2 to TRBJ1-1; tentative D call: TRBD1 (6 bases). This CDR3 spans 14 amino acids. CDR1 LGHNA and CDR2 YNFKEQ come from the germline V gene. With 2 bases removed from V and 3 bases from J, the gap between germline ends came to 10 bases. CDR3 DNA sequence: TGTGCCAGCAGCCAATCCAGGGGTGACACTGAAGCTTTCTTT. As protein: CASSQSRGDTEAFF.

Concerning this clonotype itself: A much bigger clone sits one base away, suggesting this may be a read error. The CDR3 carries no conserved terminal phenylalanine or tryptophan, so it likely arises from a read error. V and J are TRBV6-1 and TRBJ1-2; D gene ambiguous. Germline V gene lookup returns CDR1 MNHNS and CDR2 SASEGT. The CDR3 runs 13 residues. The V and J ends lost 6 bases and 6 bases respectively, with 14 bases between them. This CDR3 is CASSPEGAHGYTY. The CDR3 coding sequence is TGTGCCAGCAGCCCAGAGGGCGCCCATGGCTACACCTAC.

This clonotype was seen many times. The rearrangement uses TRBV4-3 and TRBJ1-1; D is ambiguous. The CDR3 is 15 residues long. Deletions cut 0 bases from V and 0 bases from J, with 8 bases between. Per germline, CDR1 LGHNA and CDR2 YSLEER. The DNA for the CDR3 is TGCGCCAGCAGCCAAGATCCAGCCGTGAACACTGAAGCTTTCTTT. The encoded protein is CASSQDPAVNTEAFF.

This rearrangement joins TRBV5-1 to TRBJ2-5, with D hard to call. The CDR3 spans 12 residues. V gave up 5 bases and J gave up 5 bases, with 10 bases separating them. Germline values: CDR1 SGHRS, CDR2 YFSETQ. DNA for the CDR3: TGCGCCAGCAGAGTCGACGTGGAGACCCAGTACTTC. Residues: CASRVDVETQYF.

This clonotype has more than one count but fewer than ten. The rearrangement links TRBV5-1 to TRBJ2-7; 7 bases are shared with TRBD1. This CDR3 is built from 15 residues. Unmatched junction bases numbered 4, after V lost 0 bases and J lost 1 base. CDR1 and CDR2 (germline): SGHRS, YFSETQ. The CDR3 nucleotides read TGCGCCAGCAGCTTGGAGGGGACAGCGTCCTACGAGCAGTACTTC. This translates into CASSLEGTASYEQYF.

The V call is TRBV20-1, the J call TRBJ2-1; D possibly uses TRBD1 or TRBD2 (5 bases each). V dropped 6 bases and J dropped 2 bases, with 17 bases sitting between them. Germline-derived CDR1 and CDR2 are DFQATT and SNEGSKA (reference sequence). The CDR3 spans 15 residues. CDR3 in DNA: TGCAGTGCCCTGAAGCCGGGGACGACCTACAATGAGCAGTTCTTC. The encoded protein is CSALKPGTTYNEQFF.

There are many counts of this clonotype. V is TRBV29-1 and J is TRBJ1-2; D is unclear. The CDR3 consists of 10 residues. Germline lookup yields CDR1 SQVTM and CDR2 ANQGSEA. V lost 5 bases and J lost 3, with 4 bases in between. The CDR3, as DNA: TGCAGCGTTTTGGACTATGGCTACACCTTC. This codes for CSVLDYGYTF. Based on the CDR3 plus reference TRBV29-1 and TRBJ1-2, the full variable domain is SAVISQKPSRDICQRGTSLTIQCQVDSQVTMMFWYRQQPGQSLTLIATANQGSEATYESGFVIDKFPISRPNLTFSTLTVSNMSPEDSSIYLCSVLDYGYTFGSGTRLTVV.

This clonotype appeared a few times. The J gene is TRBJ1-5, the V gene TRBV12-3 or TRBV12-4; 7 positions match TRBD1. Trimming at V came to 6 bases and at J to 7 bases, leaving 6 bases not matched to a gene. CDR3 size: 13 residues. The CDR3 loop reads CASREDREQPQHF. In DNA form, the CDR3 reads TGTGCCAGCAGAGAAGACAGGGAACAGCCCCAGCATTTT.

The V gene is TRBV5-4, the J gene TRBJ1-1; maybe TRBD1 (5 bases). Germline assignment: CDR1 SGHNT and CDR2 YYREEE (reference sequence). V was pared by 0 bases and J by 0 bases, with 9 bases between. The CDR3 sequence is 15 residues long. The CDR3 sequence is CASSLDRRMNTEAFF. CDR3 DNA sequence: TGTGCCAGCAGCTTGGACAGGCGGATGAACACTGAAGCTTTCTTT. Together with reference TRBV5-4 and TRBJ1-1, the CDR3 gives the full variable domain: ETGVTQSPTHLIKTRGQQVTLRCSSQSGHNTVSWYQQALGQGPQFIFQYYREEENGRGNFPPRFSGLQFPNYSSELNVNALELDDSALYLCASSLDRRMNTEAFFGQGTRLTVV.

This clonotype was seen a handful of times. The CDR3 DNA sequence: TGTGCCAGCAGCCCCCCGGCAGGGGGGATCAGGTTAGGCACTGAAGCTTTCTTT. It codes for CASSPPAGGIRLGTEAFF. V is TRBV4-2 and J is TRBJ1-1; 7 bases are a match to TRBD1. The CDR3 length is 18 residues. The junction had 18 bases not matched to a gene; V was cut back by 4 bases and J by 4 bases. CDR1 and CDR2 (germline): LGHNA, YNFKEQ.

This clonotype turned up a few times. The chain combines TRBV6-2 or TRBV6-3 with TRBJ2-2; 7 nucleotides line up with TRBD2. Germline CDR1 is MNHEY and CDR2 is SVGEGT. Unmatched junction bases numbered 5, after V lost 7 bases and J lost 0 bases. The CDR3 has 15 residues. CDR3 sequence reads: CASKGGWANTGELFF. In DNA, the CDR3 is TGTGCCAGCAAGGGAGGGTGGGCGAACACCGGGGAGCTGTTTTTT.

This chain joins TRBV27 and TRBJ1-2; D unclear. Trimming cost V 2 bases and J 7 bases, with 11 bases left between them. CDR1 and CDR2 (germline): MNHEY, SMNVEV (reference sequence). The CDR3 sequence is 13 residues long. The CDR3, as DNA: TGTGCCAGCAGTTTAGACCCCGATTTTGGCTACACCTTC. This encodes CASSLDPDFGYTF.

This clonotype was seen a handful of times. The rearrangement joins TRBV7-2 to TRBJ2-3, with D unresolved. The CDR3 is made up of 14 amino acids. Trimming cost V 2 bases and J 6 bases, with 12 bases left between them. CDR1 SGHTA and CDR2 FQGNSA come from the germline V gene. The CDR3 spells CASSLTWGGDTQYF. The CDR3 DNA sequence: TGTGCCAGCAGCTTAACCTGGGGTGGGGATACGCAGTATTTT.

V gene TRBV7-9 combines with J gene TRBJ1-2, with D possibly being TRBD1 (6 bases). Germline V gene sequence: CDR1 SEHNR, CDR2 FQNEAQ (reference sequence). The CDR3 extends over 15 amino acids. The V and J ends lost 4 bases and 7 bases respectively, with 19 bases between them. The CDR3 DNA follows: TGTGCCAGCAGCTCACCGGGACATCAGGGGCTTGGCTACACCTTC. Translated: CASSSPGHQGLGYTF.

This clonotype was recorded a few times. This chain links TRBV7-8 with TRBJ1-1; TRBD1 might be the D (5 bases). The germline V gene encodes CDR1 SGHVS and CDR2 FQNEAQ. This CDR3 contains 16 residues. Deletions cut 1 base from V and 3 bases from J, with 15 bases between. The CDR3 loop reads CASSLGFGGGDTEAFF. The CDR3 coding sequence is TGTGCCAGCAGCTTAGGGTTTGGGGGAGGAGACACTGAAGCTTTCTTT.

This clonotype occurred many times. The chain employs TRBV12-3 or TRBV12-4 and TRBJ1-1; D might be TRBD1 (6 bases). This CDR3 is 13 amino acids long. V lost 4 bases to trimming and J lost 5 bases, with 11 bases between them. The CDR3 region is CASSWGLGTEAFF. CDR3 DNA: TGTGCCAGCAGTTGGGGGCTAGGGACTGAAGCTTTCTTT.

The chain joins TRBV18 to TRBJ2-2; no clear D gene. Deletions cut 3 bases from V and 0 bases from J, with 8 bases between. The germline CDR1 and CDR2 sequences are KGHSH and LQKENI. CDR3 size: 15 residues. The CDR3 sequence: CASSPVTSNTGELFF. The CDR3 nucleotides read TGTGCCAGCTCACCGGTAACTTCGAACACCGGGGAGCTGTTTTTT.

A single count supports this clonotype. CDR3 sequence reads: CASRPDSNNEQFF. CDR3 sequence (DNA): TGTGCCAGCAGACCCGACTCTAACAATGAGCAGTTCTTC. The chain combines TRBV6-2 or TRBV6-3 with TRBJ2-1; the D is unclear. Trimming cost V 6 bases and J 5 bases, with 11 bases left between them. This CDR3 spans 13 amino acids. CDR1 is MNHEY and CDR2 is SVGEGT in the germline V gene.

This clonotype showed up just a few times. The V and J genes are TRBV5-1 and TRBJ1-4; TRBD1 matches 9 bases. The CDR3 is made up of 14 amino acids. The V segment lost 4 bases and the J segment 6 bases; nucleotides outside the gene matches: 4. Germline V CDR1 and CDR2: SGHRS, YFSETQ. CDR3 nucleotides: TGCGCCAGCAGCGAAGGACAGGGGTATGAAAAACTGTTTTTT. This sequence encodes CASSEGQGYEKLFF.

A few counts support this clonotype. J is TRBJ1-6 and V is TRBV6-1; possible D gene TRBD1, 6 bases. The length of the CDR3 is 14 residues. V was pared by 6 bases and J by 10 bases, with 16 bases between. Germline CDR1 is MNHNS and CDR2 is SASEGT. The DNA for the CDR3 is TGTGCCAGCAGCGATCAGGGGACTCGATCACCCCTCCACTTT. It is translated as CASSDQGTRSPLHF.

The rearrangement uses TRBV12-3 or TRBV12-4 and TRBJ1-6, with D unresolved. The CDR3 sequence is 14 residues long. V shed 7 bases and J shed 5 bases, with 12 bases lying between them. CDR3 sequence: CASTKRTDNSPLHF. Written as DNA, the CDR3 is TGTGCCAGCACCAAAAGAACCGATAATTCACCCCTCCACTTT.

This chain connects TRBV5-1 to TRBJ1-2, with D possibly TRBD1 on 6 matching bases. CDR1 and CDR2 from the germline V gene are SGHRS and YFSETQ. Trimming cost V 1 base and J 3 bases, with 10 bases left between them. The CDR3 runs 14 residues. The CDR3 region is CASSLNGGDYGYTF. CDR3 in DNA: TGCGCCAGCAGCTTGAACGGGGGCGACTATGGCTACACCTTC.

A few counts support this clonotype. This chain joins TRBV7-2 and TRBJ2-1; 7 positions agree with TRBD1. CDR1 is SGHTA and CDR2 is FQGNSA in the germline V gene. The V segment lost 5 bases and the J segment 12 bases; nucleotides outside the gene matches: 16. The CDR3 contains 15 residues. Here the CDR3 reads CASSRLGQPAEGQFF. CDR3 bases: TGTGCCAGCAGCCGTCTGGGACAGCCTGCCGAAGGGCAGTTCTTC.

This clonotype has at least ten counts. The chain joins TRBV29-1 to TRBJ2-1; TRBD1 aligns across 7 bases. The germline CDR1 and CDR2 sequences are SQVTM and ANQGSEA. The CDR3 sequence is 11 residues long. V shed 5 bases, J shed 7 bases, and the junction held 2 bases outside the gene matches. The CDR3 DNA follows: TGCAGCGTTATACAGGGGAATGAGCAGTTCTTC. Residues: CSVIQGNEQFF.

This clonotype turned up a few times. The V gene is TRBV29-1, the J gene TRBJ2-5; 7 bases are shared with TRBD2. The CDR3 runs 11 residues. Germline CDR1 is SQVTM and CDR2 is ANQGSEA. Germline trimming cut 7 bases from V and 5 bases from J; bases unmatched to any gene: 4. The DNA for the CDR3 is TGCAGCGGGGGGGGAGGGGAGACCCAGTACTTC. Amino acids: CSGGGGETQYF.

This chain joins TRBV5-1 and TRBJ2-1, with D possibly TRBD2 on 5 matching bases. The CDR3 has 12 residues. V lost 0 bases, J lost 9 bases, and 7 bases lay in between. Per the germline V gene, CDR1 is SGHRS and CDR2 is YFSETQ. CDR3 bases: TGCGCCAGCAGCTTGGCCGAGGGTGAGCAGTTCTTC. Its translation: CASSLAEGEQFF.

V usage is TRBV4-2 and J usage is TRBJ2-7; 10 bases line up with TRBD2. Germline V gives CDR1 LGHNA, CDR2 YNFKEQ. The junction had 10 bases not matched to a gene; V was cut back by 0 bases and J by 5 bases. CDR3 size: 17 residues. The CDR3 DNA reads TGTGCCAGCAGCCAAGATCCTAGCGGGGGCCTATTGCACGAGCAGTACTTC. Translated: CASSQDPSGGLLHEQYF.

CDR3 DNA: TGTGCCAGCAGCGTCGACAGGGGTCCCCCTAACGGCTACACCTTC. It translates to CASSVDRGPPNGYTF. This chain connects TRBV5-5 to TRBJ1-2; the match to TRBD1 covers 8 bases. Germline CDR1 SGHKS, CDR2 YYEKEE (reference sequence). V was clipped by 4 bases and J by 8 bases; unmatched bases: 13. The CDR3 length is 15 residues.

The chain combines TRBV18 with TRBJ2-3, with 8 bases that match TRBD1. V was pared by 3 bases and J by 1 base, with 9 bases of the junction left unmatched. The CDR3 totals 17 residues. CDR1 and CDR2 (germline): KGHSH, LQKENI. CDR3 sequence (DNA): TGTGCCAGCTCACCGCTAAGACAGGGGCCCCGCACAGATACGCAGTATTTT. As protein: CASSPLRQGPRTDTQYF.

Ten or more counts support this clonotype. This rearrangement joins TRBV7-2 to TRBJ1-1; a weak D match, TRBD1 (5 bases). Trimming took 2 bases from V and 4 from J, leaving 11 bases between them. Germline assignment: CDR1 SGHTA and CDR2 FQGNSA. The CDR3 covers 14 residues. CDR3 nucleotide sequence: TGTGCCAGCAGCTTAATCCAGGGTAGCACTGAAGCTTTCTTT. Encoded protein: CASSLIQGSTEAFF.